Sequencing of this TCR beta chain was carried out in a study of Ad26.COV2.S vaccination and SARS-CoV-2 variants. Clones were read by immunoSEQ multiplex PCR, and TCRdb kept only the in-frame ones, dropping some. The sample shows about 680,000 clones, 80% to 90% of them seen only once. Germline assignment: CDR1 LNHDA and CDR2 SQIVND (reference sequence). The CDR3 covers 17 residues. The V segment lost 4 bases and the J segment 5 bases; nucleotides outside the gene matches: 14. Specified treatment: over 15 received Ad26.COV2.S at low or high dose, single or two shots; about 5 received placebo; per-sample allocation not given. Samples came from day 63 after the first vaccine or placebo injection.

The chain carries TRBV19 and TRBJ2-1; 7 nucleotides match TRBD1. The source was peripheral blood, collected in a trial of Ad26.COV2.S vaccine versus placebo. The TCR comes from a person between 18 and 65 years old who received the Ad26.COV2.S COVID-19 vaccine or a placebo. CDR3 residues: CASSTIPWTGSNNEQFF. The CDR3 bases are TGTGCCAGTAGTACCATTCCTTGGACAGGCAGCAACAATGAGCAGTTCTTC.